This TCR beta chain appears in the sequencing data of a study of T cell responses to AZD1222 COVID-19 vaccine. CDR3 length: 11 amino acids. Trimming removed 4 bases at V and 12 bases at J, with 9 bases between. This clone was seen just once. Its antigen is still unknown. The protocol was immunoSEQ multiplex PCR, while the TCRdb copy is restricted to in-frame clones and leaves out a portion. The sample includes 100,000 or so clones, about 88% seen only once; the top ten take roughly 1.8%. Regarding the study as a whole: Baseline testing showed seropositivity in only a handful of AZD1222 recipients.

The input for sequencing was peripheral blood, taken on day 0 of AZD1222 vaccination. This clonotype was obtained from an adult in good health. The chain combines TRBV12-3 or TRBV12-4 with TRBJ1-4; no definite D call. CDR3 loop: CASSSSEELFF. For the CDR3, the DNA is TGTGCCAGCAGTTCCTCGGAGGAACTGTTTTTT.